Listed below are T cell receptor beta chains from one sample, sequenced in a study of T cells after yellow fever vaccination. Via MiXCR, TCRdb re-called the 5' RACE reads, giving one row per CDR3 protein. The sample lists roughly 96,000 distinct CDR3 sequences, almost 9% seen once, with roughly 17% in the top ten. The sequenced sample was CD8+ T cells not binding an NS4B(214-222) dextramer, sorted from PBMCs, obtained less than 18 days after the first yellow fever vaccination. The receptor set was obtained from a man between 18 and 29 years old who received the YFV17D yellow fever vaccine. Both conserved end residues are part of each CDR3. Each record gives: D gene, V gene, clone size, J gene, CDR3 DNA, CDR3 protein. A D gene is named only where the DNA matches it firmly. The listing skips clone size in some rows; elsewhere it reads once, few, many or a size class.

d_gene: .; v_gene: TRBV13; abundance: .; j_gene: TRBJ1-2; CDR3nt: TGTGCCAGCTCACAGGGAAACTATGGCTACACCTTC; CDR3aa: CASSQGNYGYTF
d_gene: .; v_gene: TRBV7-9; abundance: few; j_gene: TRBJ1-1; CDR3nt: TGTGCCAGCAGCCCGGAGTTTCGGGGGCGATACACTGAAGCTTTCTTT; CDR3aa: CASSPEFRGRYTEAFF
d_gene: .; v_gene: TRBV29-1; abundance: .; j_gene: TRBJ2-3; CDR3nt: TGCAGCGTTGAAGCTACAGCTAGCACAGATACGCAGTATTTT; CDR3aa: CSVEATASTDTQYF
d_gene: .; v_gene: TRBV19; abundance: few; j_gene: TRBJ2-7; CDR3nt: TGTGCCAGTCCGGGGCCACAGTACTTC; CDR3aa: CASPGPQYF
d_gene: .; v_gene: TRBV4-3; abundance: .; j_gene: TRBJ2-2; CDR3nt: TGCGCCAGCAGCCACTCGGACACTACCCAATCGAACACCGGGGAGCTGTTTTTT; CDR3aa: CASSHSDTTQSNTGELFF
d_gene: .; v_gene: TRBV12-3/TRBV12-4; abundance: .; j_gene: TRBJ1-5; CDR3nt: TGTGCCAGCACAAAGGAGGAAGGGCTCAATCAGCCCCAGCATTTT; CDR3aa: CASTKEEGLNQPQHF
d_gene: .; v_gene: TRBV29-1; abundance: many; j_gene: TRBJ2-2; CDR3nt: TGCAGCGTTGAGGGGGCAGGGGACCCCGGGGAGCTGTTTTTT; CDR3aa: CSVEGAGDPGELFF
d_gene: .; v_gene: TRBV6-1; abundance: few; j_gene: TRBJ1-5; CDR3nt: TGTGCCAGCATGCAGGGCCTTAATCAGCCCCAGCATTTT; CDR3aa: CASMQGLNQPQHF
d_gene: .; v_gene: TRBV4-1; abundance: .; j_gene: TRBJ2-7; CDR3nt: TGCGCCAGCAGCCAAGATGACAGGGAGGGGTCCTACGAGCAGTACTTC; CDR3aa: CASSQDDREGSYEQYF
d_gene: TRBD1; v_gene: TRBV7-6; abundance: few; j_gene: TRBJ2-1; CDR3nt: TGTGCCAGCAGCTTCGGGACAGGGGCATATGAGCAGTTCTTC; CDR3aa: CASSFGTGAYEQFF
d_gene: TRBD1; v_gene: TRBV5-1; abundance: .; j_gene: TRBJ2-7; CDR3nt: TGCGCCAGCAGCTTGTACAGGGGGGTTTCCGAGCAGTACTTC; CDR3aa: CASSLYRGVSEQYF
d_gene: .; v_gene: TRBV12-3/TRBV12-4; abundance: .; j_gene: TRBJ1-4; CDR3nt: TGTGCCAGCAGTGCGGGACCGGCTGAAAAACTGTTTTTT; CDR3aa: CASSAGPAEKLFF
d_gene: .; v_gene: TRBV19; abundance: few; j_gene: TRBJ2-1; CDR3nt: TGTGCCAGTAGTGACGAGGCCTTCTTCGAGCAGTTCTTC; CDR3aa: CASSDEAFFEQFF
d_gene: .; v_gene: TRBV13; abundance: few; j_gene: TRBJ2-1; CDR3nt: TGTGCCAGCAGCGACGCGGGCGATGAGCAGTTCTTC; CDR3aa: CASSDAGDEQFF
d_gene: .; v_gene: TRBV6-6; abundance: .; j_gene: TRBJ1-2; CDR3nt: TGTGCCAGCGAGGGGGAGATAAAGGGCTACACCTTC; CDR3aa: CASEGEIKGYTF
d_gene: .; v_gene: TRBV7-9; abundance: .; j_gene: TRBJ2-5; CDR3nt: TGTGCCAGCAGCTCCCGCGACTCCCATGGAGAGACCCAGTACTTC; CDR3aa: CASSSRDSHGETQYF
d_gene: .; v_gene: TRBV11-2; abundance: many; j_gene: TRBJ1-6; CDR3nt: TGTGCCAGCAGCCTAGTAGGGAGGGATCTCACCTATAATTCACCCCTCCACTTT; CDR3aa: CASSLVGRDLTYNSPLHF
d_gene: .; v_gene: TRBV7-9; abundance: few; j_gene: TRBJ1-2; CDR3nt: TGTGCCAGCAGCTTAAGAACAGATCTTAGCTATGGCTACACCTTC; CDR3aa: CASSLRTDLSYGYTF
d_gene: TRBD1; v_gene: TRBV27; abundance: few; j_gene: TRBJ2-2; CDR3nt: TGTGCCAGCAGTTTATCGCCCGACAGGGCAGGCACCGGGGAGCTGTTTTTT; CDR3aa: CASSLSPDRAGTGELFF
d_gene: .; v_gene: TRBV6-1; abundance: .; j_gene: TRBJ2-2; CDR3nt: TGTGCCAGCAGGGAGGCACCCGGGGAGCTGTTTTTT; CDR3aa: CASREAPGELFF
d_gene: TRBD1; v_gene: TRBV4-3; abundance: few; j_gene: TRBJ1-1; CDR3nt: TGCGCCAGCAGCCAAGATCACAGGGGCACTGAAGCTTTCTTT; CDR3aa: CASSQDHRGTEAFF
d_gene: .; v_gene: TRBV18; abundance: .; j_gene: TRBJ1-4; CDR3nt: TGTGCCAGCTCAAAAAGAGGGTACGAAAAACTGTTTTTT; CDR3aa: CASSKRGYEKLFF
d_gene: .; v_gene: TRBV21-1; abundance: .; j_gene: TRBJ1-1; CDR3nt: TGTGCCAGCAGCACTAGACAGGGCCTAAGTTTGGGCACTGAAGCTTTCTTT; CDR3aa: CASSTRQGLSLGTEAFF
d_gene: .; v_gene: TRBV4-2; abundance: many; j_gene: TRBJ2-3; CDR3nt: TGTGCCAGCAGCCCTTGGGGGCGGGGAAGCACAGATACGCAGTATTTT; CDR3aa: CASSPWGRGSTDTQYF
d_gene: .; v_gene: TRBV6-1; abundance: .; j_gene: TRBJ2-2; CDR3nt: TGTGCCAGCACCCTTAATCTTGGAGCGAACACCGGGGAGCTGTTTTTT; CDR3aa: CASTLNLGANTGELFF